Each of the 25 T cell receptor beta chains below was sequenced from the same sample in a study of cytomegalovirus exposure and HLA in healthy donors listed by TCRdb under 2017. Libraries came from the immunoSEQ multiplex PCR assay. For the multiplex PCR, a mixture combining 60 forward primers for TCR Vbeta segments and 13 reverse primers for TCR Jbeta segments was used. What TCRdb holds here is the immuneACCESS table cut down to in-frame rearrangements. Part of the clones is not present; checked against another copy, under half of the missing clones reflect an unresolved V gene, and the others are unexplained. This sample holds around 150,000 clones; under 75% were observed only once. Jointly, the top ten make up about 7.1% of the sample. The sequenced sample consisted of PBMCs. The receptors were gathered from a woman aged 55-70 years in good health and CMV-seropositive.

This chain links TRBV7-9 with TRBJ2-7, with TRBD1 as a possible D gene (6 bases). V lost 3 bases and J lost 5, with 17 bases in between. Looked up from germline, CDR1 is SEHNR and CDR2 is FQNEAQ (reference sequence). The CDR3 totals 15 residues. CDR3 sequence: CASSLLWGRQDEQYF. Here the CDR3 DNA reads TGTGCCAGCAGCTTGCTATGGGGGAGACAGGACGAGCAGTACTTC.

This rearrangement joins TRBV28 to TRBJ1-4, with D maybe TRBD1 (6 bases). Germline assignment: CDR1 MDHEN and CDR2 SYDVKM. The CDR3 consists of 13 residues. V lost 5 bases, J lost 2 bases, and 6 bases lay in between. CDR3 loop: CASSDRTNEKLFF. The CDR3 DNA sequence: TGTGCCAGCAGTGACAGGACTAATGAAAAACTGTTTTTT. Full variable domain (remainder filled in from reference TRBV28 and TRBJ1-4): DVKVTQSSRYLVKRTGEKVFLECVQDMDHENMFWYRQDPGLGLRLIYFSYDVKMKEKGDIPEGYSVSREKKERFSLILESASTNQTSMYLCASSDRTNEKLFFGSGTQLSVL.

This chain joins TRBV4-3 and TRBJ2-3; TRBD2 aligns across 7 bases. V trimming: 1 base; J trimming: 2 bases; junction bases outside the gene matches: 6. The CDR3 sequence is 16 residues long. CDR1 is LGHNA, CDR2 YSLEER, per germline. CDR3 nucleotides: TGCGCCAGCAGCCAAGTTTTCCAGCGGGACACAGATACGCAGTATTTT. Translated, it gives CASSQVFQRDTDTQYF.

This clone was observed a single time. The chain recombines TRBV25-1 with TRBJ2-1, with D tentatively TRBD1 (6 bases). CDR3 length: 14 residues. CDR1 and CDR2 from the germline V gene are MGHDK and SYGVNS. The V and J ends lost 1 base and 9 bases respectively, with 13 bases between them. The CDR3 region has the DNA TGTGCCAGCAGTGAATCAAGGACAGTTTCTGAGCAGTTCTTC. Protein: CASSESRTVSEQFF.

The DNA of the CDR3 is TGTGCCAGCAGACTAGCGACGAACACCGGGGAGCTGTTTTTT. Translation gives CASRLATNTGELFF. The rearrangement joins TRBV6-5 to TRBJ2-2; 7 bases agree with TRBD2. Per the germline V gene, CDR1 is MNHEY and CDR2 is SVGAGI. The CDR3 totals 14 residues. After removal of 6 bases from V and 0 bases from J, the junction contained 1 base not matched to a gene.

V gene TRBV7-3 combines with J gene TRBJ2-3; a weak D match, TRBD2 (5 bases). The germline gives CDR1 SGHTA, CDR2 FQGTGA. The germline V and J ends were trimmed by 3 bases and 2 bases, with 9 bases remaining between them. There are 14 residues in the CDR3. For the CDR3, the DNA is TGTGCCAGCAGCTTCGGGGAGATCACAGATACGCAGTATTTT. Protein: CASSFGEITDTQYF.

This clone showed up just once. The chain's CDR3 is CASSVSGANYEQYF. The CDR3 nucleotides are TGTGCCAGTAGTGTCAGCGGGGCCAACTACGAGCAGTACTTC. The chain has TRBV19 and TRBJ2-7; TRBD2 matches 7 bases. Germline values: CDR1 LNHDA, CDR2 SQIVND (reference sequence). Trimming took 5 bases from V and 3 from J; bases not matched to a gene: 7. This CDR3 has 14 residues. Full variable domain (missing parts from reference TRBV19 and TRBJ2-7): DGGITQSPKYLFRKEGQNVTLSCEQNLNHDAMYWYRQDPGQGLRLIYYSQIVNDFQKGDIAEGYSVSREKKESFPLTVTSAQKNPTAFYLCASSVSGANYEQYFGPGTRLTVT.

The rearrangement links TRBV6-5 to TRBJ2-2, with TRBD1 matching 8 bases. V was pared by 5 bases and J by 7 bases, with 6 bases of the junction left unmatched. Germline V gene data show CDR1 as MNHEY and CDR2 as SVGAGI. The CDR3 extends over 14 amino acids. CDR3 DNA sequence: TGTGCCAGCAGTCTCGGACAGGGCTTCGGGGAGCTGTTTTTT. This sequence encodes CASSLGQGFGELFF.

The J gene is TRBJ2-7, the V gene TRBV6-6; D uncertain. CDR1 and CDR2 from the germline V gene are MNHNY and SVGAGI (reference sequence). The CDR3 runs to 13 residues. Trimming took off 4 bases at V and 4 bases at J, with 11 bases between the two ends. The DNA of the CDR3 is TGTGCCAGCAGTTCCCTCTTAGATTACGAGCAGTACTTC. Its translation: CASSSLLDYEQYF.

The chain links TRBV11-2 to TRBJ1-1; possibly TRBD1 for D (5 bases). The CDR3 is made up of 13 amino acids. The germline V gene encodes CDR1 SGHAT and CDR2 FQNNGV. Trimming took 4 bases from V and 11 from J, leaving 17 bases between them. DNA for the CDR3: TGTGCCAGCAGCTCGGTTCCCCCCTGGGGCGCTTTCTTT. It translates to CASSSVPPWGAFF.

The chain joins TRBV7-2 to TRBJ2-7; perhaps TRBD2 as D (6 bases). This CDR3 is 15 amino acids long. Germline loops: CDR1 SGHTA, CDR2 FQGNSA. V shed 5 bases and J shed 4 bases, with 18 bases lying between them. The CDR3: CASSAFLSGGYEQYF. In DNA form, the CDR3 reads TGTGCCAGCAGCGCCTTTCTTAGCGGAGGATACGAGCAGTACTTC.

The V and J genes are TRBV9 and TRBJ2-6; D remains unclear. CDR1 and CDR2 from the germline V gene are SGDLS and YYNGEE. V lost 0 bases, J lost 1 base, and 8 bases lay in between. The CDR3 runs to 16 residues. This chain's CDR3 is CASSVGGLSGANVLTF. CDR3 nucleotides: TGTGCCAGCAGCGTAGGTGGCCTTTCTGGGGCCAACGTCCTGACTTTC.

The chain has TRBV7-9 and TRBJ1-1; no reliable D call. Germline V gene sequence: CDR1 SEHNR, CDR2 FQNEAQ (reference sequence). V was cut by 5 bases and J by 7 bases, with 11 bases left in between. The CDR3 runs 12 residues. The CDR3 loop reads CASSRVLDEAFF. The CDR3 bases are TGTGCCAGCAGCCGGGTTTTGGATGAAGCTTTCTTT.

This sequence joins TRBV30 and TRBJ2-1; 12 nucleotides match TRBD2. The CDR3 spans 20 residues. Germline-derived CDR1 and CDR2 are GTSNPN and SVGIG (reference sequence). The junction had 15 bases not matched to a gene; V was cut back by 2 bases and J by 1 base. CDR3 nucleotide sequence: TGTGCCTGGAGTCGAGGGGTGCTAGCGGGAGGGCCGCAGTCCTACAATGAGCAGTTCTTC. Its protein is CAWSRGVLAGGPQSYNEQFF.

The chain is built from TRBV27 and TRBJ2-7; 7 bases align to TRBD1. This CDR3 region has 13 residues. Germline CDR1 is MNHEY and CDR2 is SMNVEV (reference sequence). The ends lost 6 bases at V and 0 bases at J; junction bases unmatched: 2. The CDR3 sequence is CASRTGSSYEQYF. CDR3 nucleotide sequence: TGTGCCAGCAGGACAGGGAGCTCCTACGAGCAGTACTTC.

The chain recombines TRBV10-3 with TRBJ2-1, with TRBD2 matching 11 bases. V lost 5 bases to trimming and J lost 4 bases; unmatched junction nucleotides: 7. The CDR3 spans 16 residues. The germline V gene encodes CDR1 ENHRY and CDR2 SYGVKD. For the CDR3, the DNA is TGTGCCATCAGTCCCGGGACTAGCGGTTATTACAATGAGCAGTTCTTC. Encoded protein: CAISPGTSGYYNEQFF.

The chain is built from TRBV5-4 and TRBJ2-1; 8 positions match TRBD1. The CDR3 loop spans 16 amino acids. Germline trimming cut 4 bases from V and 0 bases from J; bases unmatched to any gene: 6. Germline V gives CDR1 SGHNT, CDR2 YYREEE (reference sequence). CDR3 DNA: TGTGCCAGCAGCACCCGGACAGGGAGCTCCTACAATGAGCAGTTCTTC. It specifies CASSTRTGSSYNEQFF.

This clone was detected a few times. The chain uses TRBV6-1 and TRBJ2-5; a weak D match, TRBD2 (5 bases). The length of the CDR3 is 13 residues. The germline V gene encodes CDR1 MNHNS and CDR2 SASEGT. Trimming cost V 3 bases and J 4 bases, with 9 bases left between them. CDR3 region: CASSDRLTETQYF. CDR3 DNA: TGTGCCAGCAGTGATAGACTAACAGAGACCCAGTACTTC.

The chain combines TRBV25-1 with TRBJ1-2, with TRBD1 as a possible D gene (5 bases). The V gene lost 3 bases and the J gene lost 4 bases, with 12 bases spanning the gap. This CDR3 is 14 amino acids long. CDR1 MGHDK and CDR2 SYGVNS come from the germline V gene. CDR3 in DNA: TGTGCCAGCAGTGATAGGGGCCGGATCTATGGCTACACCTTC. It translates to CASSDRGRIYGYTF.

The DNA for the CDR3 is TGCGCCAGCAGCTTGGGGTCGGCGGGAAACACCGGGGAGCTGTTTTTT. Translation: CASSLGSAGNTGELFF. The J gene is TRBJ2-2, the V gene TRBV5-1, with TRBD2 as a possible D gene (6 bases). Deletions cut 0 bases from V and 2 bases from J, with 11 bases between. CDR1 and CDR2 (germline): SGHRS, YFSETQ. The CDR3 runs 16 residues. Supplemented by reference TRBV5-1 and TRBJ2-2, the full variable domain reads KAGVTQTPRYLIKTRGQQVTLSCSPISGHRSVSWYQQTPGQGLQFLFEYFSETQRNKGNFPGRFSGRQFSNSRSEMNVSTLELGDSALYLCASSLGSAGNTGELFFGEGSRLTVL.

The chain recombines TRBV9 with TRBJ1-2; 11 nucleotides line up with TRBD1. CDR1 and CDR2 from the germline V gene are SGDLS and YYNGEE. The CDR3 extends over 15 amino acids. V lost 3 bases to trimming and J lost 4 bases; unmatched junction nucleotides: 5. The CDR3 nucleotides read TGTGCCAGCAGCGAGGGGACAGGGGGGACCTATGGCTACACCTTC. Translated: CASSEGTGGTYGYTF.

This clone has more than one count but fewer than ten. The chain carries TRBV4-1 and TRBJ2-5; TRBD2 agrees at 11 bases. V gave up 1 base and J gave up 1 base; unmatched junction bases: 2. The CDR3 is 16 residues long. CDR1 and CDR2 (germline): MGHRA, YSYEKL. The DNA for the CDR3 is TGCGCCAGCAGCCAAGGACTAGCGGGGATCCAAGAGACCCAGTACTTC. Protein product: CASSQGLAGIQETQYF.

Only a few counts were recorded for this clone. The chain couples TRBV28 to TRBJ1-1; D unclear. The germline V gene encodes CDR1 MDHEN and CDR2 SYDVKM. This CDR3 is built from 12 residues. As DNA, the CDR3 is TGTGGCGGCCGAGGTCCTAACACTGAAGCTTTCTTT. This sequence encodes CGGRGPNTEAFF.

V is TRBV7-3 and J is TRBJ2-5; possible D gene TRBD2, 7 bases. Germline V gene sequence: CDR1 SGHTA, CDR2 FQGTGA. The CDR3 length is 15 residues. The germline V and J ends were trimmed by 3 bases and 5 bases, with 16 bases remaining between them. The chain's CDR3 is CASSLGGGIPETQYF. The CDR3 DNA sequence: TGTGCCAGCAGCTTGGGAGGGGGGATCCCGGAGACCCAGTACTTC.

The count of this clone is one. The rearrangement links TRBV7-2 to TRBJ1-1, with a weak D call TRBD1 (5 bases). V shed 1 base and J shed 5 bases, with 14 bases lying between them. Germline CDR1 reads SGHTA; CDR2 reads FQGNSA. The length of the CDR3 is 15 residues. The CDR3 spells CASSLVWGGETEAFF. The CDR3 region has the DNA TGTGCCAGCAGCTTAGTGTGGGGGGGGGAAACTGAAGCTTTCTTT.